These 29 T cell receptor beta chains came from one sample sequenced in a study of OX40 agonist ivuxolimab in advanced cancers. Clones were sequenced by immunoSEQ multiplex PCR, and TCRdb holds only the in-frame ones, with some missing. Altogether fewer than 85,000 clones are present, 84% being singletons, with the ten largest covering around 6.6%. The sequenced sample was CD4+ or CD8+ T cells sorted from blood, obtained in a trial of the OX40 agonist ivuxolimab. These receptors all come from an adult with an advanced solid tumor such as melanoma, head and neck, liver or kidney cancer.

V is TRBV5-6 and J is TRBJ2-7, with 10 nucleotides matching TRBD1. CDR3 length: 15 residues. Germline V lookup: CDR1 SGHDT, CDR2 YYEEEE. The V segment lost 3 bases and the J segment 7 bases; nucleotides outside the gene matches: 10. CDR3: CASSWRQGAFDEQYF. DNA of the CDR3: TGTGCCAGCAGCTGGAGACAGGGGGCGTTTGATGAGCAGTACTTC.

The chain links TRBV5-1 to TRBJ1-2; no clear D. V was clipped by 4 bases and J by 2 bases, with 9 bases between them. Germline CDR1 reads SGHRS; CDR2 reads YFSETQ. The CDR3 totals 13 residues. DNA for the CDR3: TGCGCCAGCAGCCCTAACGCCAACTATGGCTACACCTTC. Its protein is CASSPNANYGYTF.

The chain uses TRBV7-2 and TRBJ2-3, with TRBD2 matching over 7 bases. The CDR3 loop spans 13 amino acids. CDR1 SGHTA and CDR2 FQGNSA come from the germline V gene. J was trimmed by 4 bases and V by 5 bases; bases with no gene match: 3. In DNA, the CDR3 is TGTGCCAGCAGCCCGGCGGGAGCAGATACGCAGTATTTT. Protein product: CASSPAGADTQYF.

The chain has TRBV5-6 and TRBJ2-5; D unclear. Trimming took 2 bases from V and 0 from J, leaving 17 bases between them. Germline CDR1 reads SGHDT; CDR2 reads YYEEEE. CDR3 length: 17 amino acids. The CDR3 spells CASSLRAAGDYQETQYF. The CDR3 DNA is TGTGCCAGCAGCTTAAGGGCGGCAGGAGACTACCAAGAGACCCAGTACTTC.

V gene TRBV11-3 combines with J gene TRBJ2-3; TRBD2 matches 8 bases. Germline trimming cut 5 bases from V and 1 base from J; bases unmatched to any gene: 14. Germline V gene lookup returns CDR1 SGHNT and CDR2 YENEEA. The CDR3 length is 18 residues. Written as DNA, the CDR3 is TGTGCCAGCAGCGCACGCTTAGGGGTGCGGGAGGGCACAGATACGCAGTATTTT. It translates to CASSARLGVREGTDTQYF.

The gene calls are TRBV29-1 and TRBJ2-5; 12 positions agree with TRBD2. From germline, CDR1 is SQVTM and CDR2 ANQGSEA. The CDR3 runs to 16 residues. Trimming took 1 base from V and 11 from J; bases not matched to a gene: 14. The CDR3 is CSVEGASGRAGTSQYF. Written as DNA, the CDR3 is TGCAGCGTTGAAGGGGCTAGCGGGAGGGCGGGGACTTCGCAGTACTTC.

The chain employs TRBV30 and TRBJ2-1; a possible D gene is TRBD1 (6 bases). This CDR3 comprises 12 residues. V was pared by 2 bases and J by 9 bases, with 11 bases between. Germline V lookup: CDR1 GTSNPN, CDR2 SVGIG (reference sequence). The CDR3 coding sequence is TGTGCCTGGAGTCGCCGAGGGGGTGAGCAGTTCTTC. Encoded protein: CAWSRRGGEQFF.

The gene calls are TRBV7-3 and TRBJ2-1; D is ambiguous. CDR1 is SGHTA and CDR2 is FQGTGA in the germline V gene. The CDR3 loop spans 15 amino acids. V was clipped by 3 bases and J by 2 bases, with 11 bases between them. The CDR3 region is CASSLDSGPYNEQFF. Written as DNA, the CDR3 is TGTGCCAGCAGCTTGGATTCGGGTCCCTACAATGAGCAGTTCTTC.

The J gene is TRBJ2-7, the V gene TRBV28, with 9 positions matching TRBD1. Germline V lookup: CDR1 MDHEN, CDR2 SYDVKM. This CDR3 comprises 15 residues. V dropped 5 bases and J dropped 4; count of bases not matched to a gene: 9. This CDR3 is CASSAGTGRFYEQYF. DNA of the CDR3: TGTGCCAGCAGTGCCGGGACAGGGCGTTTTTACGAGCAGTACTTC.

The rearrangement joins TRBV4-3 to TRBJ2-7, with 8 bases aligning to TRBD2. Per the germline V gene, CDR1 is LGHNA and CDR2 is YSLEER. The CDR3 has 15 residues. V lost 3 bases and J lost 2; bases outside the gene matches: 6. The CDR3 region has the DNA TGCGCCAGCAGCCATTTGCCGGGACTAGCCTACGAGCAGTACTTC. Amino acid sequence: CASSHLPGLAYEQYF.

This chain links TRBV7-6 with TRBJ2-5; D not resolved. V lost 7 bases and J 1 base, leaving 16 bases between the germline ends. CDR3 size: 15 residues. CDR1 is SGHVS and CDR2 is FNYEAQ in the germline V gene. DNA of the CDR3: TGTGCCAGCAACCAAATGGGTCCGGGCCAAGAGACCCAGTACTTC. It codes for CASNQMGPGQETQYF.

V usage is TRBV14 and J usage is TRBJ1-2; D is undetermined. The CDR3 is made up of 15 amino acids. V was trimmed by 4 bases and J by 3 bases, leaving 15 bases between them. CDR1 is SGHDN and CDR2 is FVKESK in the germline V gene. CDR3 sequence: CASSPGYGPYYGYTF. The CDR3 nucleotides read TGTGCCAGCAGCCCCGGTTATGGGCCTTACTATGGCTACACCTTC.

The chain uses TRBV19 and TRBJ1-1; D not resolved. The ends were cut back, 9 bases at V and 7 bases at J, with 24 bases in the middle. Germline-derived CDR1 and CDR2 are LNHDA and SQIVND (reference sequence). CDR3 length: 15 amino acids. The CDR3 loop reads CASSDGSIPLGEAFF. In nucleotides, the CDR3 is TGTGCCAGCTCCGACGGCTCCATCCCACTGGGTGAAGCTTTCTTT. The variable domain in full, completed from reference TRBV19 and TRBJ1-1, reads DGGITQSPKYLFRKEGQNVTLSCEQNLNHDAMYWYRQDPGQGLRLIYYSQIVNDFQKGDIAEGYSVSREKKESFPLTVTSAQKNPTAFYLCASSDGSIPLGEAFFGQGTRLTVV.

This clone was detected only a few times. The genes are TRBV2 and TRBJ2-3, with D hard to call. There are 14 residues in the CDR3. Germline assignment: CDR1 SNHLY and CDR2 FYNNEI. The ends were cut back, 11 bases at V and 5 bases at J, with 20 bases in the middle. The CDR3 protein is CAGRTATTRDTQYF. Written as DNA, the CDR3 is TGTGCCGGACGCACCGCGACAACCCGAGATACGCAGTATTTT.

The chain uses TRBV7-3 and TRBJ2-1; D is unresolved. CDR1 and CDR2 (germline): SGHTA, FQGTGA. V lost 6 bases, J lost 8 bases, and 14 bases lay in between. The length of the CDR3 is 13 residues. The CDR3 DNA is TGTGCCAGCAGTAACGGTCGATGGGATGAGCAGTTCTTC. Protein sequence: CASSNGRWDEQFF.

V usage is TRBV6-1 and J usage is TRBJ2-1, with 7 bases lining up with TRBD2. The CDR3 has 13 residues. The trim removed 10 bases at V and 6 bases at J, leaving 9 bases unmatched. CDR1 is MNHNS, CDR2 SASEGT, per germline. CDR3 residues: CATQLSGINEQFF. The CDR3 nucleotides read TGTGCCACTCAGCTGAGCGGGATCAATGAGCAGTTCTTC.

The V and J genes are TRBV27 and TRBJ1-5, with a weak D call TRBD1 (5 bases). The germline gives CDR1 MNHEY, CDR2 SMNVEV (reference sequence). V lost 6 bases and J lost 6, with 15 bases in between. The CDR3 is 14 residues long. This CDR3 is CASSHRRLTQPQHF. As DNA, the CDR3 is TGTGCCAGCAGCCACAGGCGTCTGACTCAGCCCCAGCATTTT.

The chain links TRBV28 to TRBJ1-5; D call uncertain. With 4 bases removed from V and 7 bases from J, the gap between germline ends came to 8 bases. Germline V gives CDR1 MDHEN, CDR2 SYDVKM. This CDR3 is 12 amino acids long. CDR3 region: CASSWAVQPQHF. The DNA of the CDR3 is TGTGCCAGCAGTTGGGCAGTACAGCCCCAGCATTTT. Looking up the rest from reference TRBV28 and TRBJ1-5 gives the full variable domain: DVKVTQSSRYLVKRTGEKVFLECVQDMDHENMFWYRQDPGLGLRLIYFSYDVKMKEKGDIPEGYSVSREKKERFSLILESASTNQTSMYLCASSWAVQPQHFGDGTRLSIL.

The gene calls are TRBV7-2 and TRBJ1-6, with D possibly being TRBD1 (5 bases). Germline assignment: CDR1 SGHTA and CDR2 FQGNSA. The CDR3 contains 16 residues. V was shortened by 3 bases and J by 7 bases, with 16 bases between the two germline ends. The CDR3 sequence is CASSLEGRASNSPLHF. In DNA, the CDR3 is TGTGCCAGCAGCTTGGAGGGCAGGGCGTCGAATTCACCCCTCCACTTT.

About this clone itself: The sample holds other DNA sequences that translate to the same CDR3. The chain employs TRBV6-6 and TRBJ1-1; D unclear. This CDR3 contains 14 residues. Germline V gene lookup returns CDR1 MNHNY and CDR2 SVGAGI (reference sequence). Trimming pared 0 bases from V and 0 bases from J, leaving 5 bases between. The CDR3 DNA reads TGTGCCAGCAGTTACTCGGGATTGAACACTGAAGCTTTCTTT. Its protein is CASSYSGLNTEAFF.

This sequence joins TRBV5-6 and TRBJ2-7; D gene ambiguous. The germline V gene encodes CDR1 SGHDT and CDR2 YYEEEE. V dropped 4 bases and J dropped 4 bases, with 15 bases sitting between them. The CDR3 has 14 residues. This chain's CDR3 is CASSPPTSSYEQYF. CDR3 DNA sequence: TGTGCCAGCAGCCCACCAACAAGTTCATACGAGCAGTACTTC.

This rearrangement joins TRBV10-2 to TRBJ2-2, with D tentatively TRBD1 (6 bases). The germline V gene has CDR1 WSHSY and CDR2 SAAADI. The CDR3 is made up of 14 amino acids. V was pared by 2 bases and J by 5 bases, with 9 bases between. The CDR3 protein is CASSEHRATGELFF. The CDR3 nucleotides read TGCGCCAGCAGTGAGCACAGGGCTACCGGGGAGCTGTTTTTT.

The gene calls are TRBV11-3 and TRBJ2-7, with D possibly being TRBD1 or TRBD2 (6 bases each). Between the trimmed V and J ends, which lost 3 bases and 3 bases, there was a span of 18 bases. This CDR3 has 16 residues. Germline V lookup: CDR1 SGHNT, CDR2 YENEEA. For the CDR3, the DNA is TGTGCCAGCAGCTTCGGGGGTAGGGACATGGACTACGAGCAGTACTTC. Amino acid sequence: CASSFGGRDMDYEQYF. Using reference TRBV11-3 and TRBJ2-7 for the parts outside the CDR3, the full variable domain is EAGVVQSPRYKIIEKKQPVAFWCNPISGHNTLYWYLQNLGQGPELLIRYENEEAVDDSQLPKDRFSAERLKGVDSTLKIQPAELGDSAVYLCASSFGGRDMDYEQYFGPGTRLTVT.

This rearrangement joins TRBV19 to TRBJ1-2; D is perhaps TRBD1 (5 bases). V was clipped by 5 bases and J by 3 bases, with 10 bases between them. Germline V lookup: CDR1 LNHDA, CDR2 SQIVND (reference sequence). The CDR3 sequence is 13 residues long. CDR3 sequence (DNA): TGTGCCAGTAGTCTCCGGGGCGACTATGGCTACACCTTC. Its protein is CASSLRGDYGYTF.

The chain recombines TRBV2 with TRBJ1-1; possibly TRBD1 for D (5 bases). The CDR3 length is 13 residues. Between the trimmed V and J ends, which lost 8 bases and 5 bases, there was a span of 15 bases. CDR1 is SNHLY and CDR2 is FYNNEI in the germline V gene. The CDR3 DNA sequence: TGTGCCAGCGACGGGACCGCGGTGACTGAAGCTTTCTTT. This gives the protein CASDGTAVTEAFF.

The DNA of the CDR3 is TGTGCCAGCAGTGTCTATGGTCGGAGCTCCTACAATGAGCAGTTCTTC. This gives the protein CASSVYGRSSYNEQFF. The chain employs TRBV2 and TRBJ2-1; D gene ambiguous. There are 16 residues in the CDR3. Germline V gene data show CDR1 as SNHLY and CDR2 as FYNNEI. The V and J ends lost 4 bases and 0 bases respectively, with 13 bases between them.

This clone has a handful of counts. CDR3: CASSGPFENEQFF. The DNA for the CDR3 is TGTGCCAGCAGTGGCCCCTTCGAGAATGAGCAGTTCTTC. This rearrangement joins TRBV2 to TRBJ2-1; no firm D call. Trimming took off 4 bases at V and 7 bases at J, with 11 bases between the two ends. Germline V lookup: CDR1 SNHLY, CDR2 FYNNEI. The CDR3 runs 13 residues. Combining the CDR3 with reference TRBV2 and TRBJ2-1 gives the whole variable domain EPEVTQTPSHQVTQMGQEVILRCVPISNHLYFYWYRQILGQKVEFLVSFYNNEISEKSEIFDDQFSVERPDGSNFTLKIRSTKLEDSAMYFCASSGPFENEQFFGPGTRLTVL.

The sample holds a few counts of this clone. The chain links TRBV7-8 to TRBJ2-5; TRBD1 agrees at 10 bases. The CDR3 runs 14 residues. The germline V gene encodes CDR1 SGHVS and CDR2 FQNEAQ. The V gene end was trimmed by 7 bases and the J gene end by 4 bases; junction bases not matched to a gene: 6. The CDR3 spells CASTRQGAGETQYF. For the CDR3, the DNA is TGTGCCAGCACCCGACAGGGGGCAGGAGAGACCCAGTACTTC.

This clone was recorded only once. This chain joins TRBV5-1 and TRBJ1-2; no clear D gene. Germline V gene data show CDR1 as SGHRS and CDR2 as YFSETQ. CDR3 length equals 13 residues. V lost 7 bases to trimming and J lost 3 bases, with 13 bases between them. The chain's CDR3 is CASSAGGHYGYTF. As DNA, the CDR3 is TGCGCCAGCTCAGCAGGAGGGCACTATGGCTACACCTTC. The variable domain in full, completed from reference TRBV5-1 and TRBJ1-2, reads KAGVTQTPRYLIKTRGQQVTLSCSPISGHRSVSWYQQTPGQGLQFLFEYFSETQRNKGNFPGRFSGRQFSNSRSEMNVSTLELGDSALYLCASSAGGHYGYTFGSGTRLTVV.